This T cell receptor (beta chain) was recovered during a study of shared clonotypes between healthy human individuals. Study information: Donors had three CD4 naive, three CD4 memory, two CD8 naive and one CD8 memory plate apiece. General study findings and limits: Memory subsets generally showed lower estimated richness than naive subsets.

About this clone itself: Its specificity is not known.

Profiled with immunoSEQ multiplex PCR; TCRdb holds only in-frame clones, not every one. The data show about 180,000 clones, over 80% seen once. Naive CD4+ cells were CD45RA-selected; the remaining cells were memory. The CDR3 is 18 residues long. Germline V lookup: CDR1 LGHNT, CDR2 FRNRAP. V trimming: 3 bases; J trimming: 4 bases; junction bases outside the gene matches: 17. Sequenced material: naive CD4+ T cells sorted from blood. Described subset: CD45RA+ positively selected. This TCR was recovered from a woman aged 30 to 39 in good health. V is TRBV12-5 and J is TRBJ2-5; 7 bases are shared with TRBD1. The CDR3 loop is CASGFGAIQGWVIETQYF. In DNA, the CDR3 is TGTGCTAGTGGTTTCGGAGCTATACAGGGGTGGGTTATAGAGACCCAGTACTTC.